Following are 7 T cell receptor beta chains from one sample sequenced in a study of blood T cells in healthy people across ages. With a J-beta primer mix and a sample-barcoded 5' primer, a second PCR ran 7 to 11 cycles. MiXCR was run by TCRdb on the 5' RACE reads, yielding one entry per CDR3 protein. The data show 760,000 or so distinct CDR3 sequences, roughly 25% seen once. The sample was also reused in another study, on T cells of mothers and their children.

The sample taken for sequencing was blood. The origin of the receptors is a boy aged 10-17 years in good health.

This clonotype was detected a few times. The chain uses TRBV20-1 and TRBJ2-1, with a tentative D call TRBD2 (6 bases). The germline V gene encodes CDR1 DFQATT and CDR2 SNEGSKA (reference sequence). The CDR3 contains 14 residues. Trimming removed 5 bases from V and 4 bases from J, with 15 bases in between. The CDR3 is CSAVPPTSYNEQFF. CDR3 DNA: TGCAGTGCTGTACCACCGACTAGTTACAATGAGCAGTTCTTC.

A few counts support this clonotype. The chain employs TRBV6-6 and TRBJ2-2; D not resolved. V was trimmed by 4 bases and J by 3 bases, leaving 9 bases between them. The CDR3 has 14 amino acids. From germline, CDR1 is MNHNY and CDR2 SVGAGI (reference sequence). CDR3 in DNA: TGTGCCAGCAGTTTAGGCCAAGACACCGGGGAGCTGTTTTTT. It encodes CASSLGQDTGELFF.

The chain is built from TRBV5-1 and TRBJ2-5, with D maybe TRBD1 (5 bases). The CDR3 sequence is 16 residues long. The germline V gene has CDR1 SGHRS and CDR2 YFSETQ. V was pared by 0 bases and J by 4 bases, with 16 bases between. In DNA form, the CDR3 reads TGCGCCAGCAGCTTGGCTGGGGCAGCTGTGTCAGAGACCCAGTACTTC. It translates to CASSLAGAAVSETQYF.

Comments on this clonotype: Its ends do not fully match the called genes, so a read error is possible. The chain has TRBV6-5 and TRBJ2-5, with D maybe TRBD2 (6 bases). The V gene's germline CDR1 is MNHEY and CDR2 SVGAGI. CDR3 size: 17 residues. The CDR3: CASSSRRSGQTYNEQLF. The CDR3 DNA reads as TGTGCCAGCAGTTCCCGGAGGAGCGGGCAGACCTACAATGAGCAGCTCTTC.

The V gene is TRBV6-6, the J gene TRBJ1-4; 8 bases line up with TRBD1. Germline loops: CDR1 MNHNY, CDR2 SVGAGI (reference sequence). This CDR3 contains 15 residues. J gave up 7 bases and V 2 bases, and 6 bases lay outside the gene matches. CDR3: CASSYTPTGGEKLFF. The CDR3 DNA is TGTGCCAGCAGTTACACCCCAACAGGGGGTGAAAAACTGTTTTTT.

The chain uses TRBV29-1 and TRBJ2-5, with TRBD2 matching 8 bases. Trimming took 4 bases from V and 3 from J; bases not matched to a gene: 7. This CDR3 has 14 residues. Germline CDR1 and CDR2: SQVTM and ANQGSEA. The CDR3 region is CSVAPGLVKETQYF. CDR3 nucleotides: TGCAGCGTTGCTCCGGGACTAGTGAAAGAGACCCAGTACTTC.

The V gene is TRBV12-3 or TRBV12-4, the J gene TRBJ2-2, with D unclear. The V end was cut by 4 bases, the J end by 2 bases, with 8 bases between. The CDR3 consists of 14 residues. CDR3 nucleotide sequence: TGTGCCAGCAGTTCCTCCCGAAACACCGGGGAGCTGTTTTTT. Translation: CASSSSRNTGELFF.